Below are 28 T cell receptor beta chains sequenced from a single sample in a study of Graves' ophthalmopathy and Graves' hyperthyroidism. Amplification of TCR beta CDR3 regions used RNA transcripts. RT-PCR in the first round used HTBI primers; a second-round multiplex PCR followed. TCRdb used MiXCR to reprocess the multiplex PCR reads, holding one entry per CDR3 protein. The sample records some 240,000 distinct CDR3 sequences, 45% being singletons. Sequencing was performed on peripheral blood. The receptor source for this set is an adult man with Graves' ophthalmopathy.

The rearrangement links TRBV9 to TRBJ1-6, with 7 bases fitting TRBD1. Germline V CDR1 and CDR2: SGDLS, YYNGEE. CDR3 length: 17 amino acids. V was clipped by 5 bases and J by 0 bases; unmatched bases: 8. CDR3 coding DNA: TGTGCCAGCAGTTTAGACAGGGCCAGCTCCTATAATTCACCCCTCCACTTT. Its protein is CASSLDRASSYNSPLHF.

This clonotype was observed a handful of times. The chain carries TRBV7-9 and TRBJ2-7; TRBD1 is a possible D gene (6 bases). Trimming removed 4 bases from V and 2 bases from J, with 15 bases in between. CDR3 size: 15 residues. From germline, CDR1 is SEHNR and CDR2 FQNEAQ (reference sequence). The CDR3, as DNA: TGTGCCAGCAGCTCAGGTCCAAGGACAGCCTACGAGCAGTACTTC. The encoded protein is CASSSGPRTAYEQYF.

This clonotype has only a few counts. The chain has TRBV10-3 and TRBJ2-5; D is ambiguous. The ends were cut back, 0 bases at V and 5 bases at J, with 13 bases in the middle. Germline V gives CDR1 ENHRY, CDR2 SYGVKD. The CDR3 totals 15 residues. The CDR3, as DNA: TGTGCCATCAGTGAGTCGATCTCGGGTCGGGAGACCCAGTACTTC. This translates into CAISESISGRETQYF.

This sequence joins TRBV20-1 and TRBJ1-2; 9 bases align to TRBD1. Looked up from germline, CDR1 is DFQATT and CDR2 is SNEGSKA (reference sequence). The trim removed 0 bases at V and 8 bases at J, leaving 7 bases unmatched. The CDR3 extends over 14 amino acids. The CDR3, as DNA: TGCAGTGCTAGAGATTCCGGGACAGGGACCGGCTACACCTTC. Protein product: CSARDSGTGTGYTF.

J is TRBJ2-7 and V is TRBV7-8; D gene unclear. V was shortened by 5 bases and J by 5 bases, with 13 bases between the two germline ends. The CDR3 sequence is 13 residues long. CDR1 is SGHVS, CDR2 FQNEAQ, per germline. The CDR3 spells CASSLTSFHEQYF. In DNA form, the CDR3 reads TGTGCCAGCAGCCTCACCTCATTCCACGAGCAGTACTTC.

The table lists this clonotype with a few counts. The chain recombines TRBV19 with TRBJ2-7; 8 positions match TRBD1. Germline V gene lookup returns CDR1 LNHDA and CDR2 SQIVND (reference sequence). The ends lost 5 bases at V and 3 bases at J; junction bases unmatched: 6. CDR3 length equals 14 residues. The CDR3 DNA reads TGTGCCAGTAGTCCGGGACAGGTAGACTACGAGCAGTACTTC. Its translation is CASSPGQVDYEQYF.

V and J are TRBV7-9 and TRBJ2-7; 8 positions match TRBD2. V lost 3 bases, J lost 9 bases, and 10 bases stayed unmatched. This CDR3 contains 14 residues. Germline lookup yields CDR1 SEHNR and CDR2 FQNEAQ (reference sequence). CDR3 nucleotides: TGTGCCAGCAGCTTTAGCGGGGAGCCCCCCTGGCAGTACTTC. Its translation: CASSFSGEPPWQYF.

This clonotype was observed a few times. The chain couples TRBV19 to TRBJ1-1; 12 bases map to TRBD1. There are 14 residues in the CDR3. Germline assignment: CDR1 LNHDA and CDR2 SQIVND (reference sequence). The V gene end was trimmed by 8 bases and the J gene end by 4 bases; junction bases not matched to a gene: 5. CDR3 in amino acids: CASGDRGQGTEAFF. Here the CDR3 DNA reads TGTGCCAGTGGGGACAGGGGGCAAGGCACTGAAGCTTTCTTT.

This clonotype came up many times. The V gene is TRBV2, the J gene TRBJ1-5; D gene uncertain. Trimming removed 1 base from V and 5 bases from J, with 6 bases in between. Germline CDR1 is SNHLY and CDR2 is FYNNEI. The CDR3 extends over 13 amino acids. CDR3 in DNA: TGTGCCAGCAGTGAAGGAGCCCATCAGCCCCAGCATTTT. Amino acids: CASSEGAHQPQHF.

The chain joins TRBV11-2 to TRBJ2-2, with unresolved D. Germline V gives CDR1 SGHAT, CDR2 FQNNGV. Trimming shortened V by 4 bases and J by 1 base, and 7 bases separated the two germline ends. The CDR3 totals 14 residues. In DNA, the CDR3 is TGTGCCAGCAGCTCCTCAGTGAACACCGGGGAGCTGTTTTTT. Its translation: CASSSSVNTGELFF.

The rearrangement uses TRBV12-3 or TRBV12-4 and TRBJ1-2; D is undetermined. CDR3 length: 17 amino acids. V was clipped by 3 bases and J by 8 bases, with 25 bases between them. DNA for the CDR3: TGTGCCAGCAGTTTCCTCAGCGGGATCTCCAACACGGGGGGCTACACCTTC. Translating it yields CASSFLSGISNTGGYTF.

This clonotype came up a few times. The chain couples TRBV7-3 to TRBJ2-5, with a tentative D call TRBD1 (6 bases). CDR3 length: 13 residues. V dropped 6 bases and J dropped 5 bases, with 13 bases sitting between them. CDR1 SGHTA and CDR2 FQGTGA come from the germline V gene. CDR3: CASSYREGETQYF. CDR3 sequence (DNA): TGTGCCAGCAGTTACAGGGAAGGGGAGACCCAGTACTTC. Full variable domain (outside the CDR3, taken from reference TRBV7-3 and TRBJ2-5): GAGVSQTPSNKVTEKGKYVELRCDPISGHTALYWYRQSLGQGPEFLIYFQGTGAADDSGLPNDRFFAVRPEGSVSTLKIQRTERGDSAVYLCASSYREGETQYFGPGTRLLVL.

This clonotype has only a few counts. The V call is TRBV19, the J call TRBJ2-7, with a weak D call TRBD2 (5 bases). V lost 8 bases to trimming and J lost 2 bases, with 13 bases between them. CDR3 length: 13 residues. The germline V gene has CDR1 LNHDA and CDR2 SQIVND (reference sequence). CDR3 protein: CASGHRDTYEQYF. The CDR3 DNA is TGTGCCAGTGGGCACCGGGATACCTACGAGCAGTACTTC. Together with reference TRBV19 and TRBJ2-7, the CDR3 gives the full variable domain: DGGITQSPKYLFRKEGQNVTLSCEQNLNHDAMYWYRQDPGQGLRLIYYSQIVNDFQKGDIAEGYSVSREKKESFPLTVTSAQKNPTAFYLCASGHRDTYEQYFGPGTRLTVT.

CDR3 DNA: TGTGCCAGCAGGTCAAGGACAGGGGGCAGGGAGACCCAGTACTTC. This gives the protein CASRSRTGGRETQYF. The chain recombines TRBV7-2 with TRBJ2-5, with 11 nucleotides matching TRBD1. Germline values: CDR1 SGHTA, CDR2 FQGNSA. The CDR3 contains 15 residues. V was clipped by 6 bases and J by 5 bases; unmatched bases: 8.

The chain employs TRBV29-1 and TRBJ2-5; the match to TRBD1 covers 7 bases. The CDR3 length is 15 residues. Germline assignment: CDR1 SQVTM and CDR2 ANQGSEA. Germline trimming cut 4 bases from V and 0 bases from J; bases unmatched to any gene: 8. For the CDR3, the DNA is TGCAGCGTTGGGAGACAGGGAAGATACCAAGAGACCCAGTACTTC. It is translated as CSVGRQGRYQETQYF.

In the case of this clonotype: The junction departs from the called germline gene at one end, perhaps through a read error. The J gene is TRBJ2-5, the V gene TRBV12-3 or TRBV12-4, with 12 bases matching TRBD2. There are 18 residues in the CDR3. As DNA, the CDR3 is TGTGCCAGCAGCTTAGCGGCTAGCGGGGGGGCCGTCCAAGAGACCCAGTACTTC. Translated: CASSLAASGGAVQETQYF.

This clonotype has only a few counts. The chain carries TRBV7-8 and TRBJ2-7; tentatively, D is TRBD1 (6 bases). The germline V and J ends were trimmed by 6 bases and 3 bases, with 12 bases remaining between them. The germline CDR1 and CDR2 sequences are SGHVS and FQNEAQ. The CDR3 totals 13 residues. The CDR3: CASSFTGIYEQYF. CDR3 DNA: TGTGCCAGCAGTTTTACAGGGATCTACGAGCAGTACTTC.

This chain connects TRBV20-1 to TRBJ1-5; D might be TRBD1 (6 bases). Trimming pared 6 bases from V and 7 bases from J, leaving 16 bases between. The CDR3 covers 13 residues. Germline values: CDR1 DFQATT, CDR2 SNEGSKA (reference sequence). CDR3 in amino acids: CSAKTGGDQPQHF. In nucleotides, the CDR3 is TGCAGTGCCAAGACAGGTGGGGACCAGCCCCAGCATTTT.

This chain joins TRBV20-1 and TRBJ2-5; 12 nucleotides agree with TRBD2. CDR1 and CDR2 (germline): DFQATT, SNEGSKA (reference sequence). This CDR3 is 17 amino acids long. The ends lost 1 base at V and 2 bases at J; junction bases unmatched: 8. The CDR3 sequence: CSARGRQGTSGQETQYF. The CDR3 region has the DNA TGCAGTGCTAGAGGGAGACAGGGGACTAGCGGGCAAGAGACCCAGTACTTC.

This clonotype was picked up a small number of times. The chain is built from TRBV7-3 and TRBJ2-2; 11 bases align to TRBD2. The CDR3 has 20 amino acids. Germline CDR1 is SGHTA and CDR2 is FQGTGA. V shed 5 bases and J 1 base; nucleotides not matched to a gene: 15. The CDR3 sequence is CASSPPLSSGRTWNTGELFF. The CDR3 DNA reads TGTGCCAGCAGCCCCCCCCTCTCTAGCGGGAGGACTTGGAACACCGGGGAGCTGTTTTTT.

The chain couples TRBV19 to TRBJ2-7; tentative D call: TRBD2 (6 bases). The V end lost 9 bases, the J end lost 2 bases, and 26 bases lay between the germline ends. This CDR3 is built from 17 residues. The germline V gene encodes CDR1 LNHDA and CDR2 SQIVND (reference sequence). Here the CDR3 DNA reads TGTGCCAGCAGCGTAGGGCCGGGGCGGGGAGTAACCTACGAGCAGTACTTC. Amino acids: CASSVGPGRGVTYEQYF.

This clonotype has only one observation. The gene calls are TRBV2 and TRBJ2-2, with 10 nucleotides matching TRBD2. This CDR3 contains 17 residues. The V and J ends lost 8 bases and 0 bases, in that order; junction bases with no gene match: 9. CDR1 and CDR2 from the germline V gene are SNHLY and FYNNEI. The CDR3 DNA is TGTGCCAGCTGGGAGACTAGCGGGCCTCCGAACACCGGGGAGCTGTTTTTT. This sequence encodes CASWETSGPPNTGELFF.

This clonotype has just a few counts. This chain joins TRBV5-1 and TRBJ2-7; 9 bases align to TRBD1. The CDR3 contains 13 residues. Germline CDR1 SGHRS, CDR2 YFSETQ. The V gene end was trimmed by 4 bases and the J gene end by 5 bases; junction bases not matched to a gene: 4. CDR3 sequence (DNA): TGCGCCAGCAGCCGGGACAGGGCCAACGAGCAGTACTTC. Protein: CASSRDRANEQYF.

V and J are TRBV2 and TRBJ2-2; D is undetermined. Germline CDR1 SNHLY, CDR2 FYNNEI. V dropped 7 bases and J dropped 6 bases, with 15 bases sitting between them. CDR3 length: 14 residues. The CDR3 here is CASTPGLRPGELFF. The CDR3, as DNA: TGTGCCAGCACCCCGGGCCTCAGACCCGGGGAGCTGTTTTTT.

The CDR3: CASSALGSGNTIYF. CDR3 DNA: TGTGCCAGCAGCGCATTGGGTTCTGGAAACACCATATATTTT. The chain joins TRBV7-2 to TRBJ1-3; no clear D. The V and J ends lost 5 bases and 1 base respectively, with 9 bases between them. Germline CDR1 reads SGHTA; CDR2 reads FQGNSA. The CDR3 is made up of 14 amino acids.

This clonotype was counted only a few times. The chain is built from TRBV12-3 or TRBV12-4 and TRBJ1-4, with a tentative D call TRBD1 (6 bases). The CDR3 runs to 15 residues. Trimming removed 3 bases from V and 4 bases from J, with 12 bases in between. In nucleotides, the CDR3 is TGTGCCAGCAGTTTGGTCGGGACACATAATGAAAAACTGTTTTTT. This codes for CASSLVGTHNEKLFF.

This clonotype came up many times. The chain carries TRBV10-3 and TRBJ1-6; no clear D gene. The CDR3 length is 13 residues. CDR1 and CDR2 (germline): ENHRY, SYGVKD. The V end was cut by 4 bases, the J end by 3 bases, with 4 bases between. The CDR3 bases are TGTGCCATCAGTGCTGACTATAATTCACCCCTCCACTTT. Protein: CAISADYNSPLHF.

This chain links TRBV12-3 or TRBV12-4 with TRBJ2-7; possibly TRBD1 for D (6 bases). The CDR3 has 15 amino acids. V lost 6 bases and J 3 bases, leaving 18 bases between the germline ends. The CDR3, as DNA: TGTGCCAGCAGGACCCGAGAACAGGGAGACTACGAGCAGTACTTC. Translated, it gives CASRTREQGDYEQYF.